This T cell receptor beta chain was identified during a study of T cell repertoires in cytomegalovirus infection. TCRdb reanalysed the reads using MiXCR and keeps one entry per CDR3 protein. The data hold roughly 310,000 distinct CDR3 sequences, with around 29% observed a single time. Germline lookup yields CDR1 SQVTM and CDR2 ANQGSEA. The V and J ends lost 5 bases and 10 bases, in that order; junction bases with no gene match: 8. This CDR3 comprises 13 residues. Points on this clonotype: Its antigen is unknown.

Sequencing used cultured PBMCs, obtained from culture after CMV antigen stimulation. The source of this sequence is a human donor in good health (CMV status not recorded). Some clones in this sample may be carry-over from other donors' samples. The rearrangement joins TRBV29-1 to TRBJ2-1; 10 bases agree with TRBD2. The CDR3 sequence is CSVSSGSPKEQFF. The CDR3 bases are TGCAGCGTTTCTAGCGGGAGTCCAAAAGAGCAGTTCTTC.